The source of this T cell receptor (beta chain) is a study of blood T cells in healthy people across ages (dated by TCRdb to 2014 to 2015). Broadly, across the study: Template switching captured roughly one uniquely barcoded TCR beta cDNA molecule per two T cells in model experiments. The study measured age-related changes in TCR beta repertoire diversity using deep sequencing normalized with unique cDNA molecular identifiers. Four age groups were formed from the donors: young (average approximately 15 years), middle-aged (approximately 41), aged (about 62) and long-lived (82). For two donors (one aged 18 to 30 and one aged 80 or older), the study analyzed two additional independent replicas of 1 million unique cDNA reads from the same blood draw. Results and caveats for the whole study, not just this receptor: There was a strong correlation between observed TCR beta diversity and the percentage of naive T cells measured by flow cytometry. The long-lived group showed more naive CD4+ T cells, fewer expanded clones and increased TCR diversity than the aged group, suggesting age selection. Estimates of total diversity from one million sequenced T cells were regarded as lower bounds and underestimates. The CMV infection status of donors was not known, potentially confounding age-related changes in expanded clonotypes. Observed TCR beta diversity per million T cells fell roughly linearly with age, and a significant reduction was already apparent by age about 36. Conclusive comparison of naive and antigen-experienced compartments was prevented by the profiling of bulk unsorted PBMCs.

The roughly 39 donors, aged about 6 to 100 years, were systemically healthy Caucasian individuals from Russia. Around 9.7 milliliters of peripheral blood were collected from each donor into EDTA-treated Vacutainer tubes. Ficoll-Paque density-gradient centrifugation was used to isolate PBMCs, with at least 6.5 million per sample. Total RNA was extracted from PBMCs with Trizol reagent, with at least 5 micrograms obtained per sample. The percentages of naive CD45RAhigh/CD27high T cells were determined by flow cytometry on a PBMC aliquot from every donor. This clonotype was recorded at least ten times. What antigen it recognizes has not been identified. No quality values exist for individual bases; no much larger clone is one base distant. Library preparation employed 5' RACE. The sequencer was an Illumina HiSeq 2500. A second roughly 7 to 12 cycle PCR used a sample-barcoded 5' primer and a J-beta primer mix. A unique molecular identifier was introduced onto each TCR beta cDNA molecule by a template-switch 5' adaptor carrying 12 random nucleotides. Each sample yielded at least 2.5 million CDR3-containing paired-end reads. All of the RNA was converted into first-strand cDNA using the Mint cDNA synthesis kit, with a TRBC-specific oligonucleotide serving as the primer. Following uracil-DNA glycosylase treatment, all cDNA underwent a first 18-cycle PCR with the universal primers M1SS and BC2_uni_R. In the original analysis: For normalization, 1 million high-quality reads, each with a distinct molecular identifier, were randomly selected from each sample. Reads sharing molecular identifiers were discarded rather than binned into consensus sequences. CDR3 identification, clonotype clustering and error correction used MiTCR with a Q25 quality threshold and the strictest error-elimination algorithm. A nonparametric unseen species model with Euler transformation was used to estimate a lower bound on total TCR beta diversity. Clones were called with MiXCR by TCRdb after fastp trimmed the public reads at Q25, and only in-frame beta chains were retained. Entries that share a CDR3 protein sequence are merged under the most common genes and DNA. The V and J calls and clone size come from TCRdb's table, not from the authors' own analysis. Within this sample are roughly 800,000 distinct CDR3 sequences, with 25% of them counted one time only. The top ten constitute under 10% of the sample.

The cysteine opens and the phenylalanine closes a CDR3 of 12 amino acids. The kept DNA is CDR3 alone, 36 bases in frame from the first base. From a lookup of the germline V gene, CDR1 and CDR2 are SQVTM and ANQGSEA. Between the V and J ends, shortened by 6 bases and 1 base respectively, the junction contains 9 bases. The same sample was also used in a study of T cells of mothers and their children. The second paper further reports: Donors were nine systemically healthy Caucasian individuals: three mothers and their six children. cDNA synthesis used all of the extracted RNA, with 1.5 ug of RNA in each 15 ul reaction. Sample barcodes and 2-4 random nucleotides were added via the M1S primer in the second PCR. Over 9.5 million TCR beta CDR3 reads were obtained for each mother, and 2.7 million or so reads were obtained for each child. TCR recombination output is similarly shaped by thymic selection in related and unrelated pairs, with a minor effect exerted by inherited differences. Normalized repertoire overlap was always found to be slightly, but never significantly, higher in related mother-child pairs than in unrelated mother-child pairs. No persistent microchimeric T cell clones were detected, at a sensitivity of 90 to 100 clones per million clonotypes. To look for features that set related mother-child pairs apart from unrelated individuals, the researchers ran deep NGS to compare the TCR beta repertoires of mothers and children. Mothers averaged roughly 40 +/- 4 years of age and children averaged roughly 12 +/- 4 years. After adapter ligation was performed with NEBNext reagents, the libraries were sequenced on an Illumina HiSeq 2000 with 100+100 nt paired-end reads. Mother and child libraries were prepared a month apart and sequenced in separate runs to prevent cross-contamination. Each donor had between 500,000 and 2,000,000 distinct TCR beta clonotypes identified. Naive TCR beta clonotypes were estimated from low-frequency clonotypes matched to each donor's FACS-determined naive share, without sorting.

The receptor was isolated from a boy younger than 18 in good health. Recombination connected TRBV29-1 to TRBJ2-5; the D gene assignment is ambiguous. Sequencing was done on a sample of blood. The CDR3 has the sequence CSVVEAQETQYF. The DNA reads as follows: TGCAGCGTGGTTGAGGCCCAAGAGACCCAGTACTTC.